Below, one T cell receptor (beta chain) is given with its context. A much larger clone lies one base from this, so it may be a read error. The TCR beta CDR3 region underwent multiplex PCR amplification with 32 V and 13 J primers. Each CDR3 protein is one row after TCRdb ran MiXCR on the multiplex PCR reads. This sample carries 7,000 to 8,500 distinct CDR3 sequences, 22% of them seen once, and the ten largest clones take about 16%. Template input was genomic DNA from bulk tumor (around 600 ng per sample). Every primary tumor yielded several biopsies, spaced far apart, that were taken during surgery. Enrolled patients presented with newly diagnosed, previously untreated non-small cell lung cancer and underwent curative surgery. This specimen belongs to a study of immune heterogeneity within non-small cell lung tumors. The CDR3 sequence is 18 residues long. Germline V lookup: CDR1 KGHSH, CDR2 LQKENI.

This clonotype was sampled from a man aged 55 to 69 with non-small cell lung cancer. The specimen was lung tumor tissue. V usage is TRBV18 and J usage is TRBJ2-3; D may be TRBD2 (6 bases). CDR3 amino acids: CASPPTPSGGASTDTQYF. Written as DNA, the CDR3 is TGTGCCAGCCCACCGACCCCGAGTGGAGGGGCTAGCACAGATACGCAGTATTTT.